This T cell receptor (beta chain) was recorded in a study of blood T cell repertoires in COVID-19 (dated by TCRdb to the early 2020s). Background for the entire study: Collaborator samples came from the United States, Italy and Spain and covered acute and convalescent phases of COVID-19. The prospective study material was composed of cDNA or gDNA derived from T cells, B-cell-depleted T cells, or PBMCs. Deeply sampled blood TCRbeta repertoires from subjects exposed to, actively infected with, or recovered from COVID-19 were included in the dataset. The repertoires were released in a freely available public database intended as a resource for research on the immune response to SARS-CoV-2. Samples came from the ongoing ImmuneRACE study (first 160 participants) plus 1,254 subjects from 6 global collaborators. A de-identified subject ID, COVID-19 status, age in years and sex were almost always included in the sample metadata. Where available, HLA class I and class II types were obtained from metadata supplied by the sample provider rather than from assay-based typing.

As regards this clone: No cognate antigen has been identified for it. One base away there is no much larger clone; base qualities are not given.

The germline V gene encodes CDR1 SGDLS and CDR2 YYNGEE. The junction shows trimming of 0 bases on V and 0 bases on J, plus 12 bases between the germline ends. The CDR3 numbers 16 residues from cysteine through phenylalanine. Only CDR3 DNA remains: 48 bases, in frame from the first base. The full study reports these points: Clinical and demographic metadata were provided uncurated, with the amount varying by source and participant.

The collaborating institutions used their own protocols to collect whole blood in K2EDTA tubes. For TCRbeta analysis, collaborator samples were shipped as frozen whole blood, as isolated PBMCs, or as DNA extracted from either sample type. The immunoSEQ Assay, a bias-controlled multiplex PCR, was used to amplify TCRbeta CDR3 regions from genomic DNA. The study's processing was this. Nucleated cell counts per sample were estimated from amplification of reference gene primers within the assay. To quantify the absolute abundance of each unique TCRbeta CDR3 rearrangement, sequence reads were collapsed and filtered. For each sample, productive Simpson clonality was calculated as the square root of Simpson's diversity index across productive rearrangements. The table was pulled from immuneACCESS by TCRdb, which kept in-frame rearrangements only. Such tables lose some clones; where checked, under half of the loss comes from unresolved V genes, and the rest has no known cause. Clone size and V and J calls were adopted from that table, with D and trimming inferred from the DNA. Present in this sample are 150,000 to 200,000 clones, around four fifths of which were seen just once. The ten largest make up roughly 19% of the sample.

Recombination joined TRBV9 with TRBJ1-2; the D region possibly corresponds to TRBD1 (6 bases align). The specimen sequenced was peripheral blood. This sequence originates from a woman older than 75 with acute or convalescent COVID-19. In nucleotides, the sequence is TGTGCCAGCAGCGTAGCCGGTACAGGGACTAACTATGGCTACACCTTC. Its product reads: CASSVAGTGTNYGYTF.